The present T cell receptor (beta chain) was sequenced within a study of shared clonotypes between healthy human individuals. Study as a whole: Aged 18 to 49, the donors were a couple of women and a few men.

CD45RO-negative CD8 cells positively selected for CCR7 made up the naive population, which excluded terminally differentiated effector memory CD45RA+ cells. There were only Caucasian adults among the donors, and all lived in Nashville, Tennessee. Overall study findings and caveats: Naive CD4 clonotype sharing across several donors was 5% to 6%. Only blood samples were collected, and tissue repertoires likely differ.

About this clone: Its antigen is unidentified.

Clones were sequenced by immunoSEQ multiplex PCR, and TCRdb holds only the in-frame ones, with some missing. The sample contains some 800,000 clones, approximately 92% of which appear only once. The sequenced sample was naive CD8+ T cells sorted from blood. The sequence was collected from a young man in good health.

DNA for the CDR3: TGCAGCGTTGTGGTAATGAACACTGAAGCTTTCTTT. This sequence encodes CSVVVMNTEAFF. The chain carries TRBV29-1 and TRBJ1-1; D is undetermined. Germline lookup yields CDR1 SQVTM and CDR2 ANQGSEA. Between the trimmed V and J ends, which lost 4 bases and 0 bases, there was a span of 6 bases. The CDR3 has 12 residues.